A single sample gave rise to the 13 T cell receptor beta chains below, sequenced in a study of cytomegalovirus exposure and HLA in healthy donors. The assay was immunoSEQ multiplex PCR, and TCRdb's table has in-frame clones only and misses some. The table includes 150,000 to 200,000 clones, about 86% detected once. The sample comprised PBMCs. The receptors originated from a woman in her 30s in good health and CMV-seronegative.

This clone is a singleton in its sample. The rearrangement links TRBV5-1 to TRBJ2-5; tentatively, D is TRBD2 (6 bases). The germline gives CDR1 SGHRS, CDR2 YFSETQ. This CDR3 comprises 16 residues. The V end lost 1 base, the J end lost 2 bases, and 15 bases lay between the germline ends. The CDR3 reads CASSLSRGTPQETQYF. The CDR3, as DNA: TGCGCCAGCAGCTTGTCCCGGGGGACTCCACAAGAGACCCAGTACTTC.

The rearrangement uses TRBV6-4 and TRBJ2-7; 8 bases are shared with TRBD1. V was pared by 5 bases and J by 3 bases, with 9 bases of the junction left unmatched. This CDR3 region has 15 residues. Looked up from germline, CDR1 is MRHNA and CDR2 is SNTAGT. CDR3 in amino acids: CASSLPGQVIYEQYF. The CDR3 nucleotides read TGTGCCAGCAGTTTGCCGGGACAGGTAATCTACGAGCAGTACTTC.

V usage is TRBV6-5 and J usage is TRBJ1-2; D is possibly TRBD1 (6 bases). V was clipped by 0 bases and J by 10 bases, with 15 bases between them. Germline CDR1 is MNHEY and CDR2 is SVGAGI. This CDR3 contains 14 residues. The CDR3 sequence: CASSYSGAGGDYTF. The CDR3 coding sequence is TGTGCCAGCAGTTACTCGGGGGCAGGCGGCGACTACACCTTC.

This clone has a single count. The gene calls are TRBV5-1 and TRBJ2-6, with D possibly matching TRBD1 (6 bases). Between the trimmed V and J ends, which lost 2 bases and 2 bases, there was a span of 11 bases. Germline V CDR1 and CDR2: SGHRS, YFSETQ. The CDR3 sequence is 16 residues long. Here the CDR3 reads CASSLPGTTGANVLTF. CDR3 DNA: TGCGCCAGCAGCTTACCCGGGACAACTGGGGCCAACGTCCTGACTTTC.

The CDR3 DNA sequence: TGTGCCAGCAGTTACCAACGACAGGGGAGTGGCTACACCTTC. This codes for CASSYQRQGSGYTF. The chain carries TRBV6-5 and TRBJ1-2; 8 bases align to TRBD1. J lost 7 bases, V lost 2 bases, and 6 bases had no gene match. Germline V lookup: CDR1 MNHEY, CDR2 SVGAGI. The length of the CDR3 is 14 residues.

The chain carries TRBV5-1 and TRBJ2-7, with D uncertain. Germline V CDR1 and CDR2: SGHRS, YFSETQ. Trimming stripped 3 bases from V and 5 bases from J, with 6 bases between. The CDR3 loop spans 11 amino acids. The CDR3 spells CASSSADEQYF. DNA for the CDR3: TGCGCCAGCAGCTCCGCGGACGAGCAGTACTTC. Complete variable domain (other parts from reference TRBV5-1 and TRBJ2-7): KAGVTQTPRYLIKTRGQQVTLSCSPISGHRSVSWYQQTPGQGLQFLFEYFSETQRNKGNFPGRFSGRQFSNSRSEMNVSTLELGDSALYLCASSSADEQYFGPGTRLTVT.

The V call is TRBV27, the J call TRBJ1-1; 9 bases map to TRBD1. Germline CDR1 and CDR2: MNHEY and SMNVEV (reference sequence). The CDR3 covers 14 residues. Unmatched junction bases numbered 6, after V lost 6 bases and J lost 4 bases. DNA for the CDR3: TGTGCCAGCAGGATTTTGGGACAGGGCACTGAAGCTTTCTTT. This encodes CASRILGQGTEAFF.

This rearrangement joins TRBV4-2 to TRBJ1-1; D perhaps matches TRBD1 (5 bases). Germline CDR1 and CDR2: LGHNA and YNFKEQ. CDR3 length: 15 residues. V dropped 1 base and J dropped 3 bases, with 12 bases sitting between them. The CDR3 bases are TGTGCCAGCAGCCAAGCGGGGGAAGGGGACACTGAAGCTTTCTTT. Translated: CASSQAGEGDTEAFF.

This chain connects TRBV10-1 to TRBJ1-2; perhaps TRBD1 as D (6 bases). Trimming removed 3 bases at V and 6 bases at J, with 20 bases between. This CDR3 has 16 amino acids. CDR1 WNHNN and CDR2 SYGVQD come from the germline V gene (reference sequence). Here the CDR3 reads CASSEGRPGAVNGYTF. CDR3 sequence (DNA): TGCGCCAGCAGTGAAGGTCGGCCAGGGGCTGTGAATGGCTACACCTTC.

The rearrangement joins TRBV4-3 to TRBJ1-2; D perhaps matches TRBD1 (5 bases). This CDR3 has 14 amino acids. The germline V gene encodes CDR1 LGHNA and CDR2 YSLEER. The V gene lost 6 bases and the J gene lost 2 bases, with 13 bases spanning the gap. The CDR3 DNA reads TGCGCCAGCAGTCGGGGGACGGAGAACTATGGCTACACCTTC. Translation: CASSRGTENYGYTF.

The DNA for the CDR3 is TGTGCCAGCAGTGAACACAGCTCCTATAATTCACCCCTCCACTTT. This encodes CASSEHSSYNSPLHF. The genes are TRBV6-1 and TRBJ1-6; D is ambiguous. The V gene's germline CDR1 is MNHNS and CDR2 SASEGT. The CDR3 runs to 15 residues. Trimming removed 2 bases at V and 0 bases at J, with 5 bases between.

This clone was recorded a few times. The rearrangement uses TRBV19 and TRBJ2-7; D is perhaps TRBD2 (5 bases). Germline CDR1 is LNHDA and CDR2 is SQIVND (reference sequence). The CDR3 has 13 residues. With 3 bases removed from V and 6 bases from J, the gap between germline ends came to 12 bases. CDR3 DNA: TGTGCCAGTAGTATGGGCGGAGGCTCCGAGCAGTACTTC. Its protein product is CASSMGGGSEQYF.

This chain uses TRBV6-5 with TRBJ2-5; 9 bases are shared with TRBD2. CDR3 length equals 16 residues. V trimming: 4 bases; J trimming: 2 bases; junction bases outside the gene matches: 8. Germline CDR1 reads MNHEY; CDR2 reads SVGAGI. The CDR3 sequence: CASSFTSGGIQETQYF. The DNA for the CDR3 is TGTGCCAGCAGTTTCACCAGCGGGGGGATTCAAGAGACCCAGTACTTC.